This TCR beta chain was captured in a study of blood T cell repertoires in COVID-19. Whole-study context: In each case, the material was cDNA or gDNA derived from T cells, B-cell-depleted T cells, or PBMCs.

Study processing details: Reference gene primer amplification yielded estimated nucleated cell counts. TCRdb's copy holds only in-frame clones and misses some; the assay was immunoSEQ multiplex PCR. From that table come the V and J calls and clone size; the DNA was used to work out D and trimming. Of about 82,000 clones in the sample, approximately 82% were seen once. V gave up 0 bases and J gave up 4 bases, with 15 bases separating them. From germline, CDR1 is LGHNA and CDR2 YSLEER. The length of the CDR3 is 17 residues. The material sequenced was peripheral blood. The V call is TRBV4-3, the J call TRBJ1-4; no clear D gene. The clonotype was recovered from a woman aged 60-75 years with acute or convalescent COVID-19. CDR3 protein: CASSQDLRVQFNEKLFF. CDR3 DNA sequence: TGCGCCAGCAGCCAAGATCTGAGAGTACAGTTTAATGAAAAACTGTTTTTT.